This T cell receptor delta chain was found in a study of gamma-delta T cells after stem cell transplantation. TCRdb re-called the RT-PCR reads with CATT. The table records approximately 1,300 delta-chain clones, roughly 2.1% of them present only once. V lost 2 bases and J lost 0; bases outside the gene matches: 19. CDR1 is TSWWSYY and CDR2 is QGS in the germline V gene. The CDR3 has 25 residues. By sample share, this clone is large. This CDR3 is also generated by other DNA sequences in the sample. The sequencing sample was made of gamma-delta T cells. The chain recombines TRDV1 with TRDJ3, with TRDD3 matching over 13 bases. This TCR derives from a human donor. It is not recorded whose cells these are; they may come from a transplant donor. The CDR3 loop is CALGEGVRLGNYWGIRSWDTRQMFF. For the CDR3, the DNA is TGTGCTCTTGGGGAAGGAGTTCGCCTAGGGAATTACTGGGGGATACGCTCCTGGGACACCCGACAGATGTTTTTC.